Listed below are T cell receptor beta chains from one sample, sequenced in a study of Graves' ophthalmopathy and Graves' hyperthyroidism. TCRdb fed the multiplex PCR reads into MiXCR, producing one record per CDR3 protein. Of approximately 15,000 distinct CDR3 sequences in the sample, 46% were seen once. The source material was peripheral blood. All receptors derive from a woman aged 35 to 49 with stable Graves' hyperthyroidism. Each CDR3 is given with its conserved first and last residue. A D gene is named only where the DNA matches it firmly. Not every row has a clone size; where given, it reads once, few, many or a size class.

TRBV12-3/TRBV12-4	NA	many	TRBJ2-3	CASSSQDTQYF	TGTGCCAGCAGTTCACAGGATACGCAGTATTTT
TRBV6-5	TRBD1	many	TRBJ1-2	CASRWTGTYGYTF	TGTGCCAGCAGGTGGACAGGGACCTATGGCTACACCTTC
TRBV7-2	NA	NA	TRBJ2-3	CASSWRGGGTDTQYF	TGTGCCAGCAGCTGGCGTGGGGGTGGCACAGATACGCAGTATTTT
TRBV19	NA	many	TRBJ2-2	CASSDIRGQPNTGELFF	TGTGCCAGTAGCGACATCCGCGGGCAACCGAACACCGGGGAGCTGTTTTTT
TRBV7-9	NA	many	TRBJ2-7	CASSHGQPGAYEQYF	TGTGCCAGCAGCCACGGTCAGCCAGGCGCCTACGAGCAGTACTTC
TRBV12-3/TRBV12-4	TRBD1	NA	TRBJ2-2	CAASNRDSNTGELFF	TGTGCCGCCAGCAATCGGGACAGCAACACCGGGGAGCTGTTTTTT
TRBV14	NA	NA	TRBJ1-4	CASSQGVAEKLFF	TGTGCCAGCAGCCAAGGCGTTGCTGAAAAACTGTTTTTT
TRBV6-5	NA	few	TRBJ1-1	CASRENRRLNTEAFF	TGTGCCAGCAGGGAAAACAGGCGATTGAACACTGAAGCTTTCTTT
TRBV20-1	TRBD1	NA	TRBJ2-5	CSARRTGGGETQYF	TGCAGTGCTAGGCGGACAGGGGGTGGTGAGACCCAGTACTTC
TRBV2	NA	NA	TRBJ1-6	CAGGTENSPLHF	TGTGCCGGCGGGACGGAAAATTCACCCCTCCACTTT
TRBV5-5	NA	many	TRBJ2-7	CASSPSWDRAEQYF	TGTGCCAGCAGCCCAAGTTGGGACCGCGCGGAGCAGTACTTC
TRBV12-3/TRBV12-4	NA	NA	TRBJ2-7	CASKRANYEQYF	TGTGCCAGTAAGCGGGCCAACTACGAGCAGTACTTC
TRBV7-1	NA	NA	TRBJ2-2	CASRLPGAGELFF	TGTGCCAGCAGGCTCCCGGGTGCCGGGGAGCTGTTTTTT
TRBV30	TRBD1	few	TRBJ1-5	CAWSLQGAGERRDQPQHF	TGTGCCTGGAGCTTACAGGGGGCGGGCGAAAGGAGGGATCAGCCCCAGCATTTT
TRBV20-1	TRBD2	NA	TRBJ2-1	CSARTRTSGRNEQFF	TGCAGTGCTAGAACCCGGACTAGCGGGAGGAATGAGCAGTTCTTC
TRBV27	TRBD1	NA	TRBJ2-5	CVSRGTGQETQYF	TGTGTCAGCAGGGGGACGGGCCAAGAGACCCAGTACTTC
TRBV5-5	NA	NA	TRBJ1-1	CASSFARATEAFF	TGTGCCAGCAGCTTCGCCAGGGCCACTGAAGCTTTCTTT
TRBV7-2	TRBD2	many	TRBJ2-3	CASSLFPVASGRGDTQYF	TGTGCCAGCAGCTTATTCCCAGTGGCTAGCGGGAGAGGAGATACGCAGTATTTT
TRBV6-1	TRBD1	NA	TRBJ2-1	CAGSEVGQGVNNEQFF	TGTGCCGGCAGTGAAGTGGGACAGGGGGTGAACAATGAGCAGTTCTTC
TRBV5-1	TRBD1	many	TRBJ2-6	CASSGTGGSGANVLTF	TGCGCCAGCAGCGGGACAGGGGGCTCTGGGGCCAACGTCCTGACTTTC
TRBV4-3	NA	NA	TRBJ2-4	CASSLTSMAKNIRYF	TGCGCCAGCAGCCTTACTAGCATGGCCAAAAACATTCGGTACTTC
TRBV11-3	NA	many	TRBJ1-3	CASSLGRNSGNTIYF	TGTGCCAGCAGCTTAGGACGGAACTCTGGAAACACCATATATTTT
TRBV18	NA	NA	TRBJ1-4	CASSPSGERNEKLFF	TGTGCCAGCTCACCCTCAGGGGAGCGAAATGAAAAACTGTTTTTT
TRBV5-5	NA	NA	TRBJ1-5	CASSSTPSNQPQHF	TGTGCCAGCAGCTCGACACCTAGCAATCAGCCCCAGCATTTT
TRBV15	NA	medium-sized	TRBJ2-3	CATSRGDYEDTQYF	TGTGCCACCAGCAGAGGCGACTATGAAGATACGCAGTATTTT
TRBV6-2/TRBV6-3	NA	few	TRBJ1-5	CASSYGAGRGNQPQHF	TGTGCCAGCAGCTACGGTGCAGGTCGGGGCAATCAGCCCCAGCATTTT
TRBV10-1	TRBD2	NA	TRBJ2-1	CAITGLAGDGNEQFF	TGCGCCATCACCGGACTAGCGGGAGATGGTAATGAGCAGTTCTTC